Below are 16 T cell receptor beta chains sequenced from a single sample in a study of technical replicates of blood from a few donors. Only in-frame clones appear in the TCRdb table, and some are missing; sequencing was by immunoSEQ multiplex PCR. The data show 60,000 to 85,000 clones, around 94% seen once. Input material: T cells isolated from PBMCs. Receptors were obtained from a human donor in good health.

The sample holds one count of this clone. The CDR3 DNA reads TGTGCCATCAGGAAGACAGGGATGGAGGGAGCGACCTACGAGCAGTACTTC. Protein sequence: CAIRKTGMEGATYEQYF. This chain connects TRBV10-3 to TRBJ2-7, with D maybe TRBD1 (7 bases). V was cut by 6 bases and J by 2 bases, with 23 bases left in between. The CDR3 contains 17 residues. CDR1 ENHRY and CDR2 SYGVKD come from the germline V gene.

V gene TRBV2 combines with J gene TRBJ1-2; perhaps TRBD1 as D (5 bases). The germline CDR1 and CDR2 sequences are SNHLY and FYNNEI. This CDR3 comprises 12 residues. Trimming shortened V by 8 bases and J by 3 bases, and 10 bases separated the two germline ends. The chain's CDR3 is CASDSTYYGYTF. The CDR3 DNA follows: TGTGCCAGCGACAGTACTTACTATGGCTACACCTTC.

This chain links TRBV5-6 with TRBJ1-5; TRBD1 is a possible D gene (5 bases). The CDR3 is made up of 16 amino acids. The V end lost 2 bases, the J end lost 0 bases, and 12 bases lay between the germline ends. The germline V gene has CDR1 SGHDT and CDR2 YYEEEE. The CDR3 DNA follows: TGTGCCAGCAGCTTACTAACGGGGGATAGCAATCAGCCCCAGCATTTT. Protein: CASSLLTGDSNQPQHF.

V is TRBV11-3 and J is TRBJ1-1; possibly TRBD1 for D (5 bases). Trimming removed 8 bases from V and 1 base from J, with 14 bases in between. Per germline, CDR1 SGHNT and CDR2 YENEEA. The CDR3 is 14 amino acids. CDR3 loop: CASASGGTNTEAFF. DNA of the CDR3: TGTGCCAGCGCCTCTGGAGGGACGAACACTGAAGCTTTCTTT.

The CDR3 DNA follows: TGCGCCAGCAGCTTCGGGGGGGCTGAAGCTTTCTTT. It translates to CASSFGGAEAFF. The J gene is TRBJ1-1, the V gene TRBV5-1; a possible D gene is TRBD1 (5 bases). Per germline, CDR1 SGHRS and CDR2 YFSETQ. The CDR3 spans 12 residues. Trimming cost V 2 bases and J 6 bases, with 8 bases left between them.

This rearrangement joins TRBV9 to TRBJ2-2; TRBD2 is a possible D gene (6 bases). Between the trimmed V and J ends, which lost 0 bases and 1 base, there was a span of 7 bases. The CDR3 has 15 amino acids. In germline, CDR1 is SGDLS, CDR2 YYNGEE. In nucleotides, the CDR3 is TGTGCCAGCAGCGTAGGGGGAGGGAACACCGGGGAGCTGTTTTTT. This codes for CASSVGGGNTGELFF.

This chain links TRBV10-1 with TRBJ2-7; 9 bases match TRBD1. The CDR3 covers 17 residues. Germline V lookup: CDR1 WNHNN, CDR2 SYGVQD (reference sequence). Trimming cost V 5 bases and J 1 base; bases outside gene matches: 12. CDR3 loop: CASSYRDRERRSYEQYF. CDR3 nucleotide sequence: TGCGCCAGCAGTTACCGGGACAGGGAAAGGAGGTCCTACGAGCAGTACTTC.

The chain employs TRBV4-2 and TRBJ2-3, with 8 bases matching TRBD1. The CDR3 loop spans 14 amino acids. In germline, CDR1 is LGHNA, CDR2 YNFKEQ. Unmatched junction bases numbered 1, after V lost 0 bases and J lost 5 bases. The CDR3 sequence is CASSQEDRGDTQYF. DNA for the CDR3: TGTGCCAGCAGCCAAGAAGACAGGGGAGATACGCAGTATTTT.

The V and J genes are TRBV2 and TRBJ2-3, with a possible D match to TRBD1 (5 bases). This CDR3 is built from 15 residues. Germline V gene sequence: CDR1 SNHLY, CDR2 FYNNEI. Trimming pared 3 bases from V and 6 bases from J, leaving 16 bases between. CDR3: CASSEEILGPDTQYF. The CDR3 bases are TGTGCCAGCAGTGAGGAGATCCTGGGGCCGGATACGCAGTATTTT.

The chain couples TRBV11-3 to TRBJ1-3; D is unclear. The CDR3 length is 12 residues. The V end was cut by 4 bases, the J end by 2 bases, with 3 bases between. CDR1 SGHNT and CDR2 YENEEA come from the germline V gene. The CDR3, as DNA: TGTGCCAGCAGCTACACTGGAAACACCATATATTTT. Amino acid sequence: CASSYTGNTIYF.

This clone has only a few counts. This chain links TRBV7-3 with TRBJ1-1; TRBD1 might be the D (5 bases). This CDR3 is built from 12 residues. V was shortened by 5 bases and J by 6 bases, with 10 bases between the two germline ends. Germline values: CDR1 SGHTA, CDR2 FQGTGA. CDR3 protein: CASSPGGAEAFF. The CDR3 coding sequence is TGTGCCAGCAGCCCGGGGGGAGCTGAAGCTTTCTTT.

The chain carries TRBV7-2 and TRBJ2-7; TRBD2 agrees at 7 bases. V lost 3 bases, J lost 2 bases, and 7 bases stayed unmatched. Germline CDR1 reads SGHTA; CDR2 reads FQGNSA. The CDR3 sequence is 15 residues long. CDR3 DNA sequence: TGTGCCAGCAGCTTGCTGGCGGGAGCAGCCTACGAGCAGTACTTC. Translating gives CASSLLAGAAYEQYF.

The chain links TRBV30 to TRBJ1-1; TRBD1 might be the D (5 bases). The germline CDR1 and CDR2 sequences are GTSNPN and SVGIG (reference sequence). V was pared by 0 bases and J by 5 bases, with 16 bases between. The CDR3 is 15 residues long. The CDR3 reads CAWSVLSGGSTEAFF. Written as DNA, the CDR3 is TGTGCCTGGAGTGTACTTAGCGGGGGAAGTACTGAAGCTTTCTTT. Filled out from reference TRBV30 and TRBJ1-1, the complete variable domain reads SQTIHQWPATLVQPVGSPLSLECTVEGTSNPNLYWYRQAAGRGLQLLFYSVGIGQISSEVPQNLSASRPQDRQFILSSKKLLLSDSGFYLCAWSVLSGGSTEAFFGQGTRLTVV.

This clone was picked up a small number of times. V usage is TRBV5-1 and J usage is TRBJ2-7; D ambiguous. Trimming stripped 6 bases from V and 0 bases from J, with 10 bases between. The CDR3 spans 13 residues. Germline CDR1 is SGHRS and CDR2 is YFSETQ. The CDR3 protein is CASTWPGSYEQYF. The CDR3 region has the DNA TGCGCCAGCACGTGGCCAGGCTCCTACGAGCAGTACTTC. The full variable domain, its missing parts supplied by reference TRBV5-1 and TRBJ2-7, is KAGVTQTPRYLIKTRGQQVTLSCSPISGHRSVSWYQQTPGQGLQFLFEYFSETQRNKGNFPGRFSGRQFSNSRSEMNVSTLELGDSALYLCASTWPGSYEQYFGPGTRLTVT.

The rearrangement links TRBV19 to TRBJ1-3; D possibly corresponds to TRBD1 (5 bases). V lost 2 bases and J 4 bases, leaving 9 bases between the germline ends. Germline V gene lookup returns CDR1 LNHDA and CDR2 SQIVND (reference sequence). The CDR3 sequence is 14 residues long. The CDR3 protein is CASSIWGEGNTIYF. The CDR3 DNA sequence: TGTGCCAGTAGTATATGGGGGGAAGGAAACACCATATATTTT.

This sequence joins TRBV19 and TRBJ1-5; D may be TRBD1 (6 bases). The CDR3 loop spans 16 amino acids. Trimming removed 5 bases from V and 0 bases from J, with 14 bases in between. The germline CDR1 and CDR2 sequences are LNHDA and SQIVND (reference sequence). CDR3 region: CASSAPRGYSNQPQHF. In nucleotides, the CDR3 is TGTGCCAGTAGTGCCCCCAGGGGCTATAGCAATCAGCCCCAGCATTTT. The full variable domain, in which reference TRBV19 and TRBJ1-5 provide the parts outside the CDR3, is DGGITQSPKYLFRKEGQNVTLSCEQNLNHDAMYWYRQDPGQGLRLIYYSQIVNDFQKGDIAEGYSVSREKKESFPLTVTSAQKNPTAFYLCASSAPRGYSNQPQHFGDGTRLSIL.